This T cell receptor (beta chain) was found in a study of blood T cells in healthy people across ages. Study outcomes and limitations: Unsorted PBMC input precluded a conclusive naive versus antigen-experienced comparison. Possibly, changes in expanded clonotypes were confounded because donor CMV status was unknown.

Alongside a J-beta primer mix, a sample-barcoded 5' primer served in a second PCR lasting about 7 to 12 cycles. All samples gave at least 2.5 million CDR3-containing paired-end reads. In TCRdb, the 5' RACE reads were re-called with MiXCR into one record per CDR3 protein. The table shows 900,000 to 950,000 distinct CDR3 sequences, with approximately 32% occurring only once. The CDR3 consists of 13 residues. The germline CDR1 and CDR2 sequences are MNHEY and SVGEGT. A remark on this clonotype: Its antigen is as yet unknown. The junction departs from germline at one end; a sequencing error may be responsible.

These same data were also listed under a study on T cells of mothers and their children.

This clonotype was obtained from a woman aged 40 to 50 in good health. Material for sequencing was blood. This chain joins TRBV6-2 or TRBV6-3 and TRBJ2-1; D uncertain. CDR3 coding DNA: TGTGTCAGCAGGAACAGCTCCTACAATGAGCAGTTCTTC. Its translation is CVSRNSSYNEQFF.